This T cell receptor beta chain was sequenced during a study of T cells in localized non-small cell lung cancer. Whole-study results and caveats: Turning up in adjacent lung were a median around 58 of the top 100 tumor clones. Tumor trailed uninvolved adjacent lung in T cell clonality, which peaked there.

Worth noting for this clone: As yet, its antigen is unknown.

Repertoires were generated with immunoSEQ multiplex PCR, while TCRdb's copy carries only in-frame clones and drops some. The sample has about 21,000 clones; roughly 88% are singletons. CDR1 and CDR2 (germline): MDHEN, SYDVKM. The ends were cut back, 7 bases at V and 0 bases at J, with 7 bases in the middle. The CDR3 is 14 residues long. Here the sequenced sample was peripheral blood mononuclear cells, taken before any cancer treatment. The chain has TRBV28 and TRBJ2-6; D gene unclear. The sequence derives from a male donor older than 55 with stage II lung adenocarcinoma. The CDR3, as DNA: TGTGCCAGCACTGGCCACTCTGGGGCCAACGTCCTGACTTTC. This encodes CASTGHSGANVLTF. Looking up the rest from reference TRBV28 and TRBJ2-6 gives the full variable domain: DVKVTQSSRYLVKRTGEKVFLECVQDMDHENMFWYRQDPGLGLRLIYFSYDVKMKEKGDIPEGYSVSREKKERFSLILESASTNQTSMYLCASTGHSGANVLTFGAGSRLTVL.